A selection of T cell receptor beta chains follows, all from one sample in a study of regulatory T cells in long-lasting Graves disease. TCRdb re-derived calls from the multiplex PCR reads in MiXCR, one entry per CDR3 protein. The sample has 700,000 or so distinct CDR3 sequences, roughly 30% seen once. Sequenced here: peripheral blood mononuclear cells (PBMCs), sampled when the disease was refractory, from a patient treated with antithyroid drugs. Receptors were obtained from a female donor with Graves disease. Each CDR3 is given without its conserved first and last residue. D genes are given only for firm matches. The listing skips clone size in some rows; elsewhere it reads once, few, many or a size class.

v_call d_call cdr3_length clone_size cdr3_aa
TRBV28 TRBD1 16 NA ASSFDKGTGGWNTEAF
TRBV7-9 TRBD1 15 few ASNNLGTGGLQETQY
TRBV6-1 NA 11 many ASSLQRNTEAF
TRBV10-3 TRBD2 12 NA AITPSGSVNEQY
TRBV5-1 TRBD2 14 few ASSALAGVNTGELF
TRBV6-1 TRBD1 14 NA ASSALTGGLRQPQH
TRBV19 NA 11 NA ASSVVRDTEAF
TRBV5-5 TRBD1 10 NA ASSQVRGHQH
TRBV6-1 TRBD2 16 few ASSELILARHRGGELF
TRBV2 NA 13 many ASSETRSAGYGYT
TRBV2 TRBD2 11 few ASSSGTKETQY
TRBV28 TRBD1 12 many ASSKPGQNYGYT
TRBV3-1 NA 12 few ASSGRDGRETLY
TRBV12-3/TRBV12-4 TRBD1 12 many ASNPGTASSGYT
TRBV15 NA 15 few ATSRGRPGRSNSPLH
TRBV28 TRBD1 13 NA ASSRAGGAGYGYT
TRBV20-1 TRBD2 13 NA SALGTSGSTDTQY
TRBV12-3/TRBV12-4 NA 11 few ASRRTPNQPQH
TRBV20-1 NA 10 few SAAQGNTEAF
TRBV12-5 NA 13 NA ASGSRDFHQETQY
TRBV19 TRBD1 11 few ASRTGQAYGYT
TRBV28 NA 13 many ASSAWEGRRTEAF
TRBV20-1 NA 12 many SARVATSNQPQH
TRBV28 NA 11 many ASSYGGPYGYT
TRBV12-3/TRBV12-4 NA 12 many ASSSGQTNTEAF
TRBV24-1 NA 9 NA ATRTGTEAF
TRBV15 NA 15 NA ATKPGGGWDYNEKLF
TRBV27 NA 12 NA ASSLTAVNTEAF
TRBV29-1 NA 11 NA SGEGMGATEAF
TRBV27 NA 11 few ASSLAAGKFYT
TRBV12-3/TRBV12-4 NA 13 few ASSFGERVNYGYT
TRBV11-2 TRBD2 14 NA ASSPGGLAGRGEQF
TRBV2 TRBD2 12 NA ASGKTSGNYEQY
TRBV20-1 NA 13 NA SAPHPGAPLGEQY
TRBV7-6 TRBD2 18 few ASSLVMASGTVVNTGELF
TRBV6-2/TRBV6-3 TRBD1 14 NA ASSHITGVGANVLT
TRBV9 TRBD1 12 NA ASSPRTGIHEQY
TRBV6-2/TRBV6-3 TRBD1 10 NA ASSYSDRKAF
TRBV12-3/TRBV12-4 NA 12 few ASSWGSQTGELF
TRBV11-2 NA 17 few ASSPGRGGMPPNTGELF
TRBV28 TRBD1 13 NA ASSLLGGATYEQY